These 10 T cell receptor beta chains originate from one sample sequenced in a study of T cells in localized non-small cell lung cancer. Profiled with immunoSEQ multiplex PCR; TCRdb holds only in-frame clones, not every one. The sample holds around 4,800 clones, more than 25% seen once. This specimen was lung tumor tissue, taken before any cancer treatment. The source of these receptors is a man between 40 and 75 years old with stage III squamous cell lung carcinoma.

In this sample, this clone turned up once. The chain joins TRBV12-5 to TRBJ2-7, with 12 positions matching TRBD2. Germline loops: CDR1 LGHNT, CDR2 FRNRAP. With V trimmed by 0 bases and J by 2 bases, 2 bases remained unmatched. The CDR3 consists of 16 residues. The CDR3 coding sequence is TGTGCTAGTGGTTTGGTATCTAGCGGGGGGGCCTACGAGCAGTACTTC. Its translation: CASGLVSSGGAYEQYF.

The chain employs TRBV29-1 and TRBJ2-1, with D perhaps matching TRBD1 (6 bases). The CDR3 extends over 15 amino acids. Germline V gene sequence: CDR1 SQVTM, CDR2 ANQGSEA. V lost 5 bases, J lost 3 bases, and 17 bases lay in between. The DNA of the CDR3 is TGCAGCGTTTATAACAGGGTTAAAGGCTACAATGAGCAGTTCTTC. Its translation is CSVYNRVKGYNEQFF.

This clone is medium-sized in the sample. The chain has TRBV6-8 and TRBJ2-2; the D gene is possibly TRBD2 (5 bases). Trimming removed 0 bases from V and 4 bases from J, with 12 bases in between. CDR3 length: 16 amino acids. Germline values: CDR1 MNHGY, CDR2 SAAAGT. The CDR3 spells CASSYSVGEGTGELFF. CDR3 nucleotides: TGTGCCAGCAGTTACTCGGTGGGCGAGGGCACCGGGGAGCTGTTTTTT.

In its sample, this clone ranks as medium-sized. The chain joins TRBV11-3 to TRBJ2-5; D is perhaps TRBD2 (7 bases). With 3 bases removed from V and 3 bases from J, the gap between germline ends came to 20 bases. The length of the CDR3 is 17 residues. The V gene's germline CDR1 is SGHNT and CDR2 YENEEA. DNA for the CDR3: TGTGCCAGCAGCTTGTTTGCCCAACGGGGGGCAGAAGAGACCCAGTACTTC. Its protein is CASSLFAQRGAEETQYF.

The table lists this clone with a few counts. This chain links TRBV19 with TRBJ2-6; 7 nucleotides line up with TRBD2. The CDR3 consists of 16 residues. Looked up from germline, CDR1 is LNHDA and CDR2 is SQIVND (reference sequence). The V gene end was trimmed by 3 bases and the J gene end by 2 bases; junction bases not matched to a gene: 4. The CDR3 loop is CASSIGGTAGANVLTF. CDR3 bases: TGTGCCAGTAGTATCGGGGGGACTGCTGGGGCCAACGTCCTGACTTTC. Full variable domain (remainder filled in from reference TRBV19 and TRBJ2-6): DGGITQSPKYLFRKEGQNVTLSCEQNLNHDAMYWYRQDPGQGLRLIYYSQIVNDFQKGDIAEGYSVSREKKESFPLTVTSAQKNPTAFYLCASSIGGTAGANVLTFGAGSRLTVL.

Here the CDR3 reads CASSQDVTQTYEQYF. The CDR3 DNA sequence: TGCGCCAGCAGCCAAGATGTAACCCAAACCTACGAGCAGTACTTC. The chain recombines TRBV1 with TRBJ2-7. TRBV1 is shown as a pseudogene. This CDR3 is 15 amino acids long.

This clone is medium-sized within its sample. The CDR3 reads CASSPGQGKMNTEAFF. In DNA, the CDR3 is TGTGCCAGCAGCCCCGGACAGGGTAAGATGAACACTGAAGCTTTCTTT. The chain links TRBV11-3 to TRBJ1-1; 8 nucleotides line up with TRBD1. Germline trimming cut 5 bases from V and 0 bases from J; bases unmatched to any gene: 8. Germline V gene data show CDR1 as SGHNT and CDR2 as YENEEA. The CDR3 is 16 amino acids.

The V gene is TRBV19, the J gene TRBJ1-1; TRBD1 might be the D (6 bases). Per the germline V gene, CDR1 is LNHDA and CDR2 is SQIVND (reference sequence). The germline V and J ends were trimmed by 7 bases and 1 base, with 19 bases remaining between them. CDR3 length equals 16 residues. As DNA, the CDR3 is TGTGCCAGTAAACAGCCGGGGATGGGGGCGAACACTGAAGCTTTCTTT. Protein product: CASKQPGMGANTEAFF. The full variable domain, in which reference TRBV19 and TRBJ1-1 provide the parts outside the CDR3, is DGGITQSPKYLFRKEGQNVTLSCEQNLNHDAMYWYRQDPGQGLRLIYYSQIVNDFQKGDIAEGYSVSREKKESFPLTVTSAQKNPTAFYLCASKQPGMGANTEAFFGQGTRLTVV.

This chain connects TRBV5-1 to TRBJ1-6; TRBD1 matches at 8 bases. The germline V gene encodes CDR1 SGHRS and CDR2 YFSETQ. CDR3 size: 17 residues. V shed 4 bases, J shed 7 bases, and the junction held 13 bases outside the gene matches. In nucleotides, the CDR3 is TGCGCCAGCAGCCCCGGGGCAGGGGGCTTTTTGAATTCACCCCTCCACTTT. Residues: CASSPGAGGFLNSPLHF.

Notes on this clone: The junction differs from germline at one of its ends, possibly a read error. The CDR3 loop reads CASSDAGLPFYEQYF. CDR3 DNA sequence: TGCGCCAGCAGTGATGCGGGACTCCCCTTCTACGAGCAGTATTTC. The J gene is TRBJ2-7, the V gene TRBV10-2; a weak D match, TRBD2 (6 bases). The CDR3 has 15 residues. CDR1 is WSHSY and CDR2 is SAAADI in the germline V gene.